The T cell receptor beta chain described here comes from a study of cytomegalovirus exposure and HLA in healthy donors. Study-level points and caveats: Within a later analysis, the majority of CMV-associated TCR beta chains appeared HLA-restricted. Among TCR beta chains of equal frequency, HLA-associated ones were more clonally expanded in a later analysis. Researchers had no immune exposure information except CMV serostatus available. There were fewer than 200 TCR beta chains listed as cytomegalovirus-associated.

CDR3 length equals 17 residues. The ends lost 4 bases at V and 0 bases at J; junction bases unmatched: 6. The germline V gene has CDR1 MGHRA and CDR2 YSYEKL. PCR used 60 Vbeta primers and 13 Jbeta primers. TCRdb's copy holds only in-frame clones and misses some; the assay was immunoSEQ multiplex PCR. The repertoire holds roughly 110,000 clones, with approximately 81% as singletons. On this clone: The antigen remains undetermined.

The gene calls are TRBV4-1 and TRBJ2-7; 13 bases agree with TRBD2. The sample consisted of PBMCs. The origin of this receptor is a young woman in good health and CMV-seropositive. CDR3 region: CASSLTRTSGSSYEQYF. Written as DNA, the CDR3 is TGCGCCAGCAGCCTCACCCGGACTAGCGGGAGCTCCTACGAGCAGTACTTC.